This T cell receptor (beta chain) derives from a study of a mutant IDH1 vaccine in newly diagnosed glioma. Study context: Patients were started on vaccination 4-6 weeks after radiotherapy alone, or with temozolomide cycles. Those enrolled had earlier been treated with radiotherapy, temozolomide, or both, mostly both. Notes on the study in general: Vaccine-induced responses were seen in about 95% of patients, spanning several MHC alleles. It seemed that pseudoprogression was not linked to changes in the top peripheral T cell clonotypes.

Sequenced by immunoSEQ multiplex PCR; TCRdb stores in-frame clones only, minus some. Of 40,000 to 45,000 clones listed, roughly 84% were seen once; the top ten hold roughly 5.5%. Time point meaning: week 35, safety follow-up. The investigators gave 300 ug of mutant IDH1 20-mer peptide in each vaccine dose, together with topical imiquimod. Germline values: CDR1 SGHNT, CDR2 YYREEE (reference sequence). CDR3 length: 16 residues. V lost 2 bases and J 1 base, leaving 15 bases between the germline ends. On this clone itself: Its antigen is not known.

The starting material was PBMCs, obtained from a glioma patient whose treatment included an IDH1 peptide vaccine. The chain uses TRBV5-4 and TRBJ2-5, with D perhaps TRBD2 (6 bases). The TCR comes from a woman aged 45-59 years with glioma. CDR3 amino acids: CASSFKTGLRQETQYF. The CDR3 region has the DNA TGTGCCAGCAGCTTTAAGACGGGACTCCGCCAAGAGACCCAGTACTTC.